The next 27 T cell receptor beta chains were all read from a single sample in a study of T cells in localized non-small cell lung cancer. The method was immunoSEQ multiplex PCR; TCRdb's version includes in-frame clones alone and lacks a portion of them. The table has some 3,200 clones, 35% to 40% seen once. The source material was normal lung tissue next to the tumor, sampled before any cancer treatment. Every receptor here comes from a woman between 40 and 69 years old with stage I lung adenocarcinoma.

The chain uses TRBV6-7 and TRBJ1-3; TRBD1 is a possible D gene (6 bases). TRBV6-7 is an ORF, and what it does is uncertain. The length of the CDR3 is 12 residues. The germline V and J ends were trimmed by 9 bases and 8 bases, with 14 bases remaining between them. The CDR3 DNA reads TGTGCCAGTGCCGACAGGAGCTACACCATATATTTT. Amino acid sequence: CASADRSYTIYF.

This clone was detected only a few times. This rearrangement joins TRBV28 to TRBJ2-3; 14 positions match TRBD2. The junction had 4 bases not matched to a gene; V was cut back by 5 bases and J by 3 bases. The CDR3 consists of 16 residues. Germline CDR1 reads MDHEN; CDR2 reads SYDVKM. This CDR3 reads CASSETSGRATDTQYF. CDR3 coding DNA: TGTGCCAGCAGTGAGACTAGCGGGAGGGCGACAGATACGCAGTATTTT.

The gene calls are TRBV30 and TRBJ2-1; tentatively, D is TRBD2 (5 bases). The CDR3 sequence is 14 residues long. V lost 2 bases and J lost 8, with 16 bases in between. CDR1 is GTSNPN and CDR2 is SVGIG in the germline V gene (reference sequence). The CDR3 bases are TGTGCCTGGAGTTCGACCGGGAATGAGGATGAGCAGTTCTTC. This encodes CAWSSTGNEDEQFF.

This clone came up a few times. This sequence joins TRBV7-4 and TRBJ2-3; D might be TRBD2 (6 bases). The CDR3 sequence is 15 residues long. Germline V gene data show CDR1 as SGHVT and CDR2 as SQSDAQ. Between the trimmed V and J ends, which lost 5 bases and 2 bases, there was a span of 14 bases. The CDR3 DNA sequence: TGTGCCAGCAGCGTCTGGTCTAGCGCCACAGATACGCAGTATTTT. It is translated as CASSVWSSATDTQYF. The whole variable domain, filled in from reference TRBV7-4 and TRBJ2-3, reads GAGVSQSPRYKVAKRGRDVALRCDSISGHVTLYWYRQTLGQGSEVLTYSQSDAQRDKSGRPSGRFSAERPERSVSTLKIQRTEQGDSAVYLCASSVWSSATDTQYFGPGTRLTVL.

This clone was counted between two and nine times. V gene TRBV9 combines with J gene TRBJ1-2; D is uncertain. The CDR3 covers 15 residues. V dropped 4 bases and J dropped 3 bases, with 16 bases sitting between them. Per germline, CDR1 SGDLS and CDR2 YYNGEE. The CDR3 DNA reads as TGTGCCAGCAGCCCTACATGGGCCTGGGACTATGGCTACACCTTC. Amino acid sequence: CASSPTWAWDYGYTF.

This clone was observed a few times. J is TRBJ2-2 and V is TRBV19; D perhaps matches TRBD2 (6 bases). Germline assignment: CDR1 LNHDA and CDR2 SQIVND (reference sequence). The CDR3 runs 11 residues. CDR3 amino acids: CASGNTGELFF. DNA for the CDR3: TGTGCTAGCGGGAACACCGGGGAGCTGTTTTTT.

This sequence joins TRBV28 and TRBJ2-7; TRBD2 might be the D (5 bases). The germline V gene has CDR1 MDHEN and CDR2 SYDVKM. The CDR3 runs to 13 residues. The germline V and J ends were trimmed by 6 bases and 3 bases, with 12 bases remaining between them. CDR3 coding DNA: TGTGCCAGCAGAACGAGGGTAGGCTACGAGCAGTACTTC. As protein: CASRTRVGYEQYF.

This clone was observed a handful of times. The V and J genes are TRBV4-1 and TRBJ1-4, with D unresolved. There are 16 residues in the CDR3. V shed 4 bases and J shed 8 bases, with 20 bases lying between them. CDR1 is MGHRA and CDR2 is YSYEKL in the germline V gene. CDR3 residues: CASSPPLAFLKEKLFF. CDR3 sequence (DNA): TGCGCCAGCAGCCCCCCCCTCGCATTTTTGAAAGAAAAACTGTTTTTT.

This chain uses TRBV18 with TRBJ2-2; a weak D match, TRBD2 (6 bases). Germline CDR1 KGHSH, CDR2 LQKENI. The CDR3 sequence is 18 residues long. The V and J ends lost 3 bases and 0 bases respectively, with 17 bases between them. As DNA, the CDR3 is TGTGCCAGCTCACCCCAAAGAACGGGAGTCGCGAACACCGGGGAGCTGTTTTTT. It specifies CASSPQRTGVANTGELFF.

This sequence joins TRBV18 and TRBJ2-1; D is possibly TRBD2 (5 bases). Trimming took off 2 bases at V and 6 bases at J, with 14 bases between the two ends. This CDR3 is built from 15 residues. Germline V gives CDR1 KGHSH, CDR2 LQKENI. This CDR3 reads CASSPTLGEGNEQFF. CDR3 sequence (DNA): TGTGCCAGCTCACCAACCCTGGGCGAGGGCAATGAGCAGTTCTTC.

This clone appeared a few times. The rearrangement joins TRBV16 to TRBJ1-4; unclear D gene. Per the germline V gene, CDR1 is KGHSY and CDR2 is FQNENV. This CDR3 contains 15 residues. Trimming cost V 0 bases and J 8 bases, with 13 bases left between them. Here the CDR3 reads CASSQSEGSGEKLFF. CDR3 coding DNA: TGTGCCAGCAGCCAATCGGAGGGAAGTGGGGAAAAACTGTTTTTT.

This rearrangement joins TRBV28 to TRBJ1-5; tentative D call: TRBD1 (5 bases). Germline CDR1 and CDR2: MDHEN and SYDVKM. This CDR3 has 13 residues. The V end was cut by 6 bases, the J end by 5 bases, with 11 bases between. For the CDR3, the DNA is TGTGCCAGCAGAGGGATGGGGCATCAGCCCCAGCATTTT. Translated, it gives CASRGMGHQPQHF.

This clone was seen a single time. The rearrangement joins TRBV10-2 to TRBJ2-6; no reliable D call. Per the germline V gene, CDR1 is WSHSY and CDR2 is SAAADI. V dropped 9 bases and J dropped 1 base, with 22 bases sitting between them. The CDR3 spans 18 residues. In DNA form, the CDR3 reads TGCGCCAGTTTTGACCCGTCCAGATTAGTGTCTGGGGCCAACGTCCTGACTTTC. Amino acids: CASFDPSRLVSGANVLTF.

The chain couples TRBV30 to TRBJ2-1; D might be TRBD1 (5 bases). The CDR3 length is 14 residues. Trimming pared 0 bases from V and 6 bases from J, leaving 12 bases between. Germline CDR1 is GTSNPN and CDR2 is SVGIG (reference sequence). In DNA form, the CDR3 reads TGTGCCTGGAGTGTAATTGGCACAGGCAATGAGCAGTTCTTC. Its translation is CAWSVIGTGNEQFF. The full variable domain, with the rest looked up from reference TRBV30 and TRBJ2-1, is SQTIHQWPATLVQPVGSPLSLECTVEGTSNPNLYWYRQAAGRGLQLLFYSVGIGQISSEVPQNLSASRPQDRQFILSSKKLLLSDSGFYLCAWSVIGTGNEQFFGPGTRLTVL.

The CDR3 nucleotides read TGTGCCAGCTCAGGGGACGGCCGAGAAACGTTTTTT. This translates into CASSGDGRETFF. The J gene is TRBJ1-4, the V gene TRBV18; D may be TRBD1 (5 bases). CDR3 size: 12 residues. CDR1 KGHSH and CDR2 LQKENI come from the germline V gene. Trimming removed 5 bases at V and 16 bases at J, with 17 bases between.

This chain uses TRBV29-1 with TRBJ2-7; D remains unclear. CDR3 length: 12 residues. V was cut by 5 bases and J by 2 bases, with 10 bases left in between. In germline, CDR1 is SQVTM, CDR2 ANQGSEA. CDR3 sequence (DNA): TGCAGCGTTTCCCACAGTACCTACGAGCAGTACTTC. Encoded protein: CSVSHSTYEQYF.

The V gene is TRBV25-1, the J gene TRBJ1-4, with D possibly matching TRBD1 (5 bases). The CDR3 runs to 16 residues. The germline gives CDR1 MGHDK, CDR2 SYGVNS. V was trimmed by 5 bases and J by 2 bases, leaving 15 bases between them. CDR3 sequence (DNA): TGTGCCAGCAGTTTACCATCTGGGGGGACTAATGAAAAACTGTTTTTT. Translation: CASSLPSGGTNEKLFF.

V usage is TRBV10-2 and J usage is TRBJ1-2; unclear D gene. Trimming removed 0 bases from V and 2 bases from J, with 4 bases in between. This CDR3 has 13 residues. Germline V gene lookup returns CDR1 WSHSY and CDR2 SAAADI. CDR3 nucleotide sequence: TGCGCCAGCAGTGAGTCGGGGAACTATGGCTACACCTTC. Its protein product is CASSESGNYGYTF.

As to this clone: A read error may produce the germline difference seen at one junction end. The rearrangement joins TRBV28 to TRBJ2-1; 9 bases agree with TRBD2. The CDR3 runs to 14 residues. Germline V gives CDR1 MDHEN, CDR2 SYDVKM. CDR3 protein: CASATSGSFNEQFF. The CDR3 DNA sequence: TGTGCCAGCGCGACTAGCGGATCCTTCAATGAGCAGTTCTTC.

This chain joins TRBV19 and TRBJ2-1; D is ambiguous. The V gene's germline CDR1 is LNHDA and CDR2 SQIVND (reference sequence). Trimming cost V 3 bases and J 2 bases, with 11 bases left between them. The CDR3 is 15 amino acids. CDR3 bases: TGTGCCAGTAGTATTTCATCTTCACCCTACAATGAGCAGTTCTTC. Translated, it gives CASSISSSPYNEQFF.

V gene TRBV25-1 combines with J gene TRBJ2-6; D possibly corresponds to TRBD2 (5 bases). The CDR3 is 17 residues long. Per the germline V gene, CDR1 is MGHDK and CDR2 is SYGVNS. Between the trimmed V and J ends, which lost 1 base and 2 bases, there was a span of 12 bases. CDR3 in amino acids: CASSEFGVRAGANVLTF. The CDR3 DNA reads as TGTGCCAGCAGTGAATTCGGGGTTAGGGCTGGGGCCAACGTCCTGACTTTC.

Sample share makes this clone medium-sized (0.01 to 0.1%). The chain joins TRBV11-3 to TRBJ2-1; D might be TRBD1 (7 bases). The germline V gene encodes CDR1 SGHNT and CDR2 YENEEA. The CDR3 is made up of 16 amino acids. The ends were cut back, 3 bases at V and 2 bases at J, with 14 bases in the middle. The CDR3 nucleotides are TGTGCCAGCAGCTTGAACAGGGGCGGGACCTACAATGAGCAGTTCTTC. Translation gives CASSLNRGGTYNEQFF.

A single count supports this clone. The chain links TRBV9 to TRBJ2-1; D may match TRBD1 or TRBD2 (5 bases each). CDR3 length: 12 amino acids. Deletions cut 5 bases from V and 3 bases from J, with 6 bases between. Germline values: CDR1 SGDLS, CDR2 YYNGEE. The CDR3 loop reads CASRGDYNEQFF. CDR3 coding DNA: TGTGCCAGCAGGGGGGACTACAATGAGCAGTTCTTC.

Only a few counts were recorded for this clone. The V gene is TRBV6-8, the J gene TRBJ1-4; 11 bases match TRBD1. CDR3 size: 15 residues. Germline values: CDR1 MNHGY, CDR2 SAAAGT. J gave up 15 bases and V 5 bases, and 14 bases lay outside the gene matches. CDR3 region: CASSAGPGQGVNLFF. DNA of the CDR3: TGTGCCAGCAGTGCTGGGCCGGGACAGGGGGTCAATTTGTTTTTT.

The chain combines TRBV18 with TRBJ2-7, with TRBD1 matching over 7 bases. CDR3 size: 13 residues. Per germline, CDR1 KGHSH and CDR2 LQKENI. After removal of 3 bases from V and 7 bases from J, the junction contained 6 bases not matched to a gene. The CDR3 loop is CASSPQGGSEQYF. As DNA, the CDR3 is TGTGCCAGCTCACCTCAAGGGGGCTCGGAGCAGTACTTC.

This clone was observed a handful of times. The chain couples TRBV18 to TRBJ2-2; a possible D gene is TRBD2 (5 bases). Germline assignment: CDR1 KGHSH and CDR2 LQKENI. The CDR3 totals 17 residues. V was cut by 0 bases and J by 4 bases, with 15 bases left in between. The CDR3 loop reads CASSPPHPGIFTGELFF. The CDR3, as DNA: TGTGCCAGCTCACCACCGCACCCGGGGATCTTCACCGGGGAGCTGTTTTTT.

This chain links TRBV19 with TRBJ1-5, with 8 nucleotides matching TRBD1. The CDR3 is 13 amino acids. CDR1 and CDR2 from the germline V gene are LNHDA and SQIVND (reference sequence). The J segment lost 5 bases and the V segment lost 6 bases, leaving 3 bases of the junction unmatched. CDR3 residues: CASRQGGDQPQHF. CDR3 nucleotides: TGTGCCAGTAGACAGGGGGGTGATCAGCCCCAGCATTTT.